This T cell receptor (beta chain) was identified during a study of molecular identifiers for immune sequencing clone quantification. TCRdb ran MiXCR on the PCR reads and lists one entry per CDR3 protein. The table shows under 650,000 distinct CDR3 sequences, with just under 20% occurring only once. The V gene's germline CDR1 is SGHRS and CDR2 YFSETQ. The CDR3 contains 13 residues. The germline V and J ends were trimmed by 4 bases and 4 bases, with 11 bases remaining between them. Sequencing used naive CD8+ T cells from blood, with Jurkat cell RNA spiked in. Subset here: FACS-sorted CD8+CD4-CCR7+CD45RA+ naive T cells. The gene calls are TRBV5-1 and TRBJ1-1; no clear D. The source of this sequence is a human donor in good health. Some libraries in this study had Jurkat cell RNA spiked in. In DNA form, the CDR3 reads TGCGCCAGCAGCAGCCGAATGAGCACTGAAGCTTTCTTT. Protein: CASSSRMSTEAFF. Complete variable domain (other parts from reference TRBV5-1 and TRBJ1-1): KAGVTQTPRYLIKTRGQQVTLSCSPISGHRSVSWYQQTPGQGLQFLFEYFSETQRNKGNFPGRFSGRQFSNSRSEMNVSTLELGDSALYLCASSSRMSTEAFFGQGTRLTVV.